The 17 T cell receptor beta chains below were found in one sample sequenced in a study of beta chain features in type 1 diabetes. What was sequenced were expressed TCRB transcripts, since all of the isolated RNA had been reverse transcribed. This table comes from immunoSEQ multiplex PCR, and its TCRdb copy is limited to in-frame clones, with some not included. The data contain 120,000 to 150,000 clones, nearly 50% of them seen just once; the ten biggest clones take up 0.35% to 0.45%. Input material: Tregs from blood. All receptors come from a man aged 18 to 29 in good health.

Here the CDR3 DNA reads TGTGCCAGCAGCCCGTCACGGGGGAGTAAGAACACTGAAGCTTTCTTT. Translated: CASSPSRGSKNTEAFF. The V gene is TRBV13, the J gene TRBJ1-1; D may be TRBD1 (5 bases). Trimming shortened V by 5 bases and J by 1 base, and 17 bases separated the two germline ends. The CDR3 is 16 residues long. Germline values: CDR1 PRHDT, CDR2 FYEKMQ (reference sequence).

The count of this clone is one. This rearrangement joins TRBV14 to TRBJ2-1, with a possible D match to TRBD1 (6 bases). This CDR3 has 15 residues. Trimming stripped 6 bases from V and 6 bases from J, with 18 bases between. In germline, CDR1 is SGHDN, CDR2 FVKESK. The CDR3 DNA follows: TGTGCCAGCAGACTCGGACAGACGAATTCCAATGAGCAGTTCTTC. Translation gives CASRLGQTNSNEQFF.

Worth noting for this clone: An end of the junction does not agree with germline; a read error may underlie this. CDR3 region: CASSQASLRTGKVF. Written as DNA, the CDR3 is TGCGCCAGCAGCCAAGCCTCGCTGAGGACAGGGAAGGTCTTC. V is TRBV4-3 and J is TRBJ2-1; 8 bases are a match to TRBD1. CDR3 size: 14 residues. Germline values: CDR1 LGHNA, CDR2 YSLEER.

The J gene is TRBJ1-5, the V gene TRBV19; the D gene is possibly TRBD1 (5 bases). Trimming left V 5 bases short and J 7 bases short, with 15 bases between. The CDR3 is 14 amino acids. Germline CDR1 is LNHDA and CDR2 is SQIVND (reference sequence). CDR3 in amino acids: CASSFRGAGQPQHF. DNA of the CDR3: TGTGCCAGTAGTTTCAGAGGGGCGGGACAGCCCCAGCATTTT.

The CDR3 DNA reads as TGCGCCAGCAGCTTGCCGGGAGTAGGTTACAATGAGCAGTTCTTC. Translating it yields CASSLPGVGYNEQFF. The rearrangement joins TRBV5-1 to TRBJ2-1; D is possibly TRBD2 (6 bases). Germline CDR1 is SGHRS and CDR2 is YFSETQ. The CDR3 consists of 15 residues. Trimming took 1 base from V and 4 from J, leaving 12 bases between them.

This clone was counted a few times. The genes are TRBV29-1 and TRBJ1-1; D unclear. Germline-derived CDR1 and CDR2 are SQVTM and ANQGSEA. CDR3 length: 11 amino acids. Trimming removed 5 bases at V and 5 bases at J, with 9 bases between. As DNA, the CDR3 is TGCAGCGTTTTGAGGGATACTGAAGCTTTCTTT. This codes for CSVLRDTEAFF.

CDR3 in amino acids: CASSQQLEEQYF. In DNA, the CDR3 is TGTGCCAGCAGTCAACAGTTAGAAGAGCAGTACTTC. V is TRBV28 and J is TRBJ2-7; D is ambiguous. V lost 5 bases and J 7 bases, leaving 12 bases between the germline ends. The CDR3 consists of 12 residues. The germline V gene has CDR1 MDHEN and CDR2 SYDVKM.

V gene TRBV28 combines with J gene TRBJ1-1, with TRBD1 identical over 7 bases. Germline CDR1 and CDR2: MDHEN and SYDVKM. With V trimmed by 5 bases and J by 0 bases, 6 bases remained unmatched. This CDR3 has 15 amino acids. The CDR3 is CASSPRDSMNTEAFF. CDR3 coding DNA: TGTGCCAGCAGTCCGCGGGACAGCATGAACACTGAAGCTTTCTTT.

This sequence joins TRBV27 and TRBJ2-7; D uncertain. This CDR3 is built from 14 residues. CDR1 MNHEY and CDR2 SMNVEV come from the germline V gene (reference sequence). The V gene lost 2 bases and the J gene lost 0 bases, with 8 bases spanning the gap. The CDR3 loop is CASSLADSSYEQYF. In DNA form, the CDR3 reads TGTGCCAGCAGTTTAGCGGATAGCTCCTACGAGCAGTACTTC.

The CDR3 spells CASSLAGGPWYEQFF. As DNA, the CDR3 is TGCGCCAGCAGCCTAGCGGGAGGCCCGTGGTATGAGCAGTTCTTC. This rearrangement joins TRBV4-1 to TRBJ2-1; 10 bases map to TRBD2. The CDR3 contains 15 residues. CDR1 and CDR2 from the germline V gene are MGHRA and YSYEKL. Trimming at V came to 4 bases and at J to 8 bases, leaving 8 bases not matched to a gene.

The V call is TRBV6-5, the J call TRBJ2-5; D gene ambiguous. V was cut by 9 bases and J by 4 bases, with 18 bases left in between. This CDR3 has 14 amino acids. Germline lookup yields CDR1 MNHEY and CDR2 SVGAGI. CDR3 in DNA: TGTGCCAGTTCTCAGGTCTTACCTGGAGAGACCCAGTACTTC. Protein sequence: CASSQVLPGETQYF.

This chain links TRBV4-3 with TRBJ2-7; 7 bases are a match to TRBD2. The J segment lost 4 bases and the V segment lost 0 bases, leaving 6 bases of the junction unmatched. The CDR3 has 15 amino acids. Looked up from germline, CDR1 is LGHNA and CDR2 is YSLEER. The CDR3 DNA reads as TGCGCCAGCAGCCAAGAACCGGGACTACAATACGAGCAGTACTTC. Encoded protein: CASSQEPGLQYEQYF.

This clone occurred once. The chain links TRBV11-2 to TRBJ1-1, with D possibly being TRBD1 (5 bases). The V end lost 1 base, the J end lost 7 bases, and 16 bases lay between the germline ends. Germline CDR1 reads SGHAT; CDR2 reads FQNNGV. This CDR3 is built from 15 residues. CDR3 bases: TGTGCCAGCAGCTTAGGACCGGGGGTGGGGATTGAAGCTTTCTTT. This sequence encodes CASSLGPGVGIEAFF.

A few counts support this clone. The chain links TRBV7-2 to TRBJ1-2; D not resolved. Germline V lookup: CDR1 SGHTA, CDR2 FQGNSA. This CDR3 is 13 amino acids long. The V gene lost 1 base and the J gene lost 5 bases, with 8 bases spanning the gap. CDR3 DNA: TGTGCCAGCAGCTTAGTCCCCGGGTATGGCTACACCTTC. Translation: CASSLVPGYGYTF.

Many counts were recorded for this clone. The chain recombines TRBV19 with TRBJ1-5; possibly TRBD1 for D (5 bases). This CDR3 region has 12 residues. Germline CDR1 reads LNHDA; CDR2 reads SQIVND (reference sequence). V gave up 6 bases and J gave up 2 bases, with 5 bases separating them. The CDR3 reads CASRQGNQPQHF. CDR3 coding DNA: TGTGCCAGTAGACAGGGCAATCAGCCCCAGCATTTT.

This rearrangement joins TRBV19 to TRBJ2-6; 7 nucleotides line up with TRBD2. The germline V gene encodes CDR1 LNHDA and CDR2 SQIVND (reference sequence). Losses at the gene ends were 8 bases for V and 15 bases for J; bases not matched to a gene: 16. The CDR3 covers 14 residues. CDR3 residues: CASSYRAGEGPLTF. The DNA of the CDR3 is TGTGCCAGTTCTTATCGGGCGGGGGAGGGACCCCTGACTTTC.

The chain carries TRBV7-9 and TRBJ1-1, with D possibly TRBD1 on 5 matching bases. Germline CDR1 and CDR2: SEHNR and FQNEAQ (reference sequence). Trimming pared 0 bases from V and 2 bases from J, leaving 13 bases between. The CDR3 runs 16 residues. In nucleotides, the CDR3 is TGTGCCAGCAGCTTAGCCACGGGCAGGGCCAACACTGAAGCTTTCTTT. Protein sequence: CASSLATGRANTEAFF.